The 26 T cell receptor beta chains presented below share a single source sample, sequenced in a study of sequential checkpoint blockade in melanoma. Stated treatment: randomized to nivolumab then ipilimumab (arm A) or the reverse (arm B). The data were produced by immunoSEQ multiplex PCR, yet TCRdb's version contains in-frame clones alone and is incomplete. The sample shows about 12,000 clones, 26% of them seen only once. Here the sequenced sample was tumor tissue (inferred from file names), taken from a patient given nivolumab and ipilimumab in sequence. The receptors here all came from a human donor with melanoma.

The rearrangement joins TRBV7-2 to TRBJ2-6; D unresolved. The CDR3 totals 13 residues. Trimming took off 4 bases at V and 6 bases at J, with 7 bases between the two ends. Per germline, CDR1 SGHTA and CDR2 FQGNSA. CDR3 in amino acids: CASSWPMANVLTF. The CDR3 region has the DNA TGTGCCAGCAGCTGGCCGATGGCCAACGTCCTGACTTTC. Full variable domain (remainder filled in from reference TRBV7-2 and TRBJ2-6): GAGVSQSPSNKVTEKGKDVELRCDPISGHTALYWYRQSLGQGLEFLIYFQGNSAPDKSGLPSDRFSAERTGGSVSTLTIQRTQQEDSAVYLCASSWPMANVLTFGAGSRLTVL.

The V call is TRBV18, the J call TRBJ2-7, with no clear D. Germline CDR1 reads KGHSH; CDR2 reads LQKENI. This CDR3 has 14 residues. V was shortened by 1 base and J by 5 bases, with 12 bases between the two germline ends. CDR3 amino acids: CASSPQGSGDEQYV. DNA of the CDR3: TGTGCCAGCTCACCACAGGGATCAGGCGACGAGCAGTACGTC.

The table lists this clone with a few counts. This chain uses TRBV6-8 with TRBJ1-5; 7 bases fit TRBD1. The V gene's germline CDR1 is MNHGY and CDR2 SAAAGT. The CDR3 runs 14 residues. Trimming took 7 bases from V and 5 from J; bases not matched to a gene: 8. The CDR3 here is CASTIGTEHQPQHF. The CDR3 DNA reads as TGTGCCAGCACCATTGGGACAGAACATCAGCCCCAGCATTTT.

By share, this clone ranks as medium-sized (0.01 to 0.1%). The chain recombines TRBV6-8 with TRBJ2-5; D may be TRBD2 (5 bases). This CDR3 spans 18 amino acids. The V end was cut by 2 bases, the J end by 0 bases, with 19 bases between. CDR1 and CDR2 (germline): MNHGY, SAAAGT. The DNA of the CDR3 is TGTGCCAGCAGTTACCCTACGAGGGAGCGCCAGGACCAAGAGACCCAGTACTTC. This sequence encodes CASSYPTRERQDQETQYF.

This clone has a handful of counts. The chain couples TRBV7-6 to TRBJ2-3, with D perhaps matching TRBD1 or TRBD2 (5 bases each). Germline V gene lookup returns CDR1 SGHVS and CDR2 FNYEAQ. Trimming took 5 bases from V and 7 from J, leaving 19 bases between them. There are 15 residues in the CDR3. This CDR3 reads CASSQGASLSHTQYF. The CDR3 coding sequence is TGTGCCAGCAGCCAGGGCGCTAGCTTATCCCATACGCAGTATTTT.

In this sample, this clone turned up a few times. This chain uses TRBV11-3 with TRBJ1-1, with D perhaps matching TRBD1 (6 bases). CDR1 is SGHNT, CDR2 YENEEA, per germline. V was cut by 5 bases and J by 0 bases, with 10 bases left in between. This CDR3 has 14 amino acids. CDR3 residues: CASSKTGLNTEAFF. The CDR3 DNA is TGTGCCAGCAGCAAAACAGGGTTGAACACTGAAGCTTTCTTT.

The CDR3 here is CASSPTERETQYF. CDR3 sequence (DNA): TGCGCCAGCAGCCCCACCGAGAGAGAGACCCAGTACTTC. This chain joins TRBV4-1 and TRBJ2-5; D unclear. This CDR3 is 13 amino acids long. Germline-derived CDR1 and CDR2 are MGHRA and YSYEKL. V was shortened by 4 bases and J by 4 bases, with 10 bases between the two germline ends.

This clone has only a few counts. A far larger clone lies a single base away; this is likely a read error. Additional DNA sequences in this sample encode the identical CDR3. The gene calls are TRBV6-8 and TRBJ1-1, with D possibly matching TRBD1 (5 bases). Looked up from germline, CDR1 is MNHGY and CDR2 is SAAAGT. The CDR3 sequence is 13 residues long. The V gene lost 0 bases and the J gene lost 4 bases, with 6 bases spanning the gap. CDR3 nucleotides: TGTGCCAGCAGTTACTCCGGGGGCACTGAAGCTTTCTTT. As protein: CASSYSGGTEAFF.

The chain uses TRBV11-3 and TRBJ2-3, with 8 bases identical to TRBD1. The CDR3 totals 18 residues. Germline trimming cut 4 bases from V and 1 base from J; bases unmatched to any gene: 13. CDR1 and CDR2 (germline): SGHNT, YENEEA. This CDR3 reads CASSSWLGPGGGTDTQYF. The CDR3, as DNA: TGTGCCAGCAGCTCGTGGTTGGGCCCAGGGGGCGGCACAGATACGCAGTATTTT.

This clone is medium-sized in the sample. This sequence joins TRBV29-1 and TRBJ1-1; D gene unclear. This CDR3 is built from 13 residues. The germline CDR1 and CDR2 sequences are SQVTM and ANQGSEA. Trimming left V 1 base short and J 0 bases short, with 6 bases between. CDR3 region: CSVEGDMNTEAFF. As DNA, the CDR3 is TGCAGCGTTGAAGGAGACATGAACACTGAAGCTTTCTTT.

This clone has only a few counts. The chain links TRBV10-2 to TRBJ2-1; 13 bases align to TRBD2. Germline V CDR1 and CDR2: WSHSY, SAAADI. The J segment lost 6 bases and the V segment lost 5 bases, leaving 7 bases of the junction unmatched. The CDR3 contains 16 residues. For the CDR3, the DNA is TGCGCCAGCAGTTCACTAGCGGGGGGGGACGGCAATGAGCAGTTCTTC. Translation: CASSSLAGGDGNEQFF.

V usage is TRBV7-4 and J usage is TRBJ2-3, with no clear D. The V end lost 1 base, the J end lost 5 bases, and 7 bases lay between the germline ends. Germline-derived CDR1 and CDR2 are SGHVT and SQSDAQ. The CDR3 is 13 residues long. CDR3 sequence: CASSLDFGDTQYF. Here the CDR3 DNA reads TGTGCCAGCAGCTTAGATTTCGGAGATACGCAGTATTTT.

The table lists this clone with a few counts. V is TRBV11-3 and J is TRBJ2-1, with 9 bases fitting TRBD2. V was pared by 4 bases and J by 6 bases, with 10 bases of the junction left unmatched. The CDR3 spans 16 residues. CDR1 is SGHNT and CDR2 is YENEEA in the germline V gene. The CDR3 DNA sequence: TGTGCCAGCAGCTCGCCTGCGGGGGGGCCGGTCAATGAGCAGTTCTTC. Protein product: CASSSPAGGPVNEQFF.

There are a few counts of this clone. The chain combines TRBV4-1 with TRBJ1-2, with D uncertain. Germline CDR1 reads MGHRA; CDR2 reads YSYEKL. This CDR3 spans 16 amino acids. The V gene lost 1 base and the J gene lost 0 bases, with 12 bases spanning the gap. CDR3 sequence (DNA): TGCGCCAGCAGCCAAGTTCCGGGGTTCTCTAACTATGGCTACACCTTC. This sequence encodes CASSQVPGFSNYGYTF.

The V and J genes are TRBV5-1 and TRBJ2-2; D may be TRBD1 (5 bases). The germline V gene encodes CDR1 SGHRS and CDR2 YFSETQ. V shed 2 bases and J shed 4 bases, with 15 bases lying between them. The CDR3 sequence is 16 residues long. The CDR3 DNA sequence: TGCGCCAGCAGCTTTTGGGTCGACAGAGTCACCGGGGAGCTGTTTTTT. Amino acids: CASSFWVDRVTGELFF.

This clone was seen more than once but under ten times. CDR3 coding DNA: TGTGCCAGCAGTGAGGGGGGCAACGATCAGCCCCAGCATTTT. Encoded protein: CASSEGGNDQPQHF. This chain connects TRBV6-8 to TRBJ1-5, with a weak D call TRBD1 (6 bases). The germline V gene has CDR1 MNHGY and CDR2 SAAAGT. The CDR3 sequence is 14 residues long. Trimming stripped 5 bases from V and 5 bases from J, with 13 bases between.

V gene TRBV25-1 combines with J gene TRBJ1-2; weak D call: TRBD1 (5 bases). V lost 3 bases to trimming and J lost 7 bases, with 12 bases between them. There are 13 residues in the CDR3. Germline V gene data show CDR1 as MGHDK and CDR2 as SYGVNS. The CDR3 sequence: CASSELGTSGYTF. The CDR3 DNA follows: TGTGCCAGCAGTGAGTTGGGGACGAGTGGCTACACCTTC.

This clone was observed many times. The chain combines TRBV11-3 with TRBJ2-5, with D perhaps assigned TRBD1 or TRBD2 (5 bases each). This CDR3 contains 16 residues. Germline loops: CDR1 SGHNT, CDR2 YENEEA. Trimming left V 3 bases short and J 5 bases short, with 19 bases between. The CDR3, as DNA: TGTGCCAGCAGCTTGGGCCCAGGGAGTCGAGGGGAGACCCAGTACTTC. Protein: CASSLGPGSRGETQYF.

The chain couples TRBV19 to TRBJ1-2, with unresolved D. Germline V CDR1 and CDR2: LNHDA, SQIVND (reference sequence). Deletions cut 3 bases from V and 0 bases from J, with 8 bases between. The CDR3 runs to 14 residues. The CDR3 coding sequence is TGTGCCAGTAGTATGGAAAGGGCTAACTATGGCTACACCTTC. Translating gives CASSMERANYGYTF.

This clone came up a few times. This rearrangement joins TRBV15 to TRBJ2-2; a weak D match, TRBD2 (5 bases). Trimming shortened V by 0 bases and J by 3 bases, and 14 bases separated the two germline ends. The CDR3 loop spans 17 amino acids. Germline lookup yields CDR1 LNHNV and CDR2 YYDKDF (reference sequence). DNA for the CDR3: TGTGCCACCAGCAGAGATCCCGGGGAGTATTACACCGGGGAGCTGTTTTTT. The encoded protein is CATSRDPGEYYTGELFF. The full variable domain, rest sourced from reference TRBV15 and TRBJ2-2, is DAMVIQNPRYQVTQFGKPVTLSCSQTLNHNVMYWYQQKSSQAPKLLFHYYDKDFNNEADTPDNFQSRRPNTSFCFLDIRSPGLGDTAMYLCATSRDPGEYYTGELFFGEGSRLTVL.

The chain carries TRBV19 and TRBJ1-2; no clear D gene. The CDR3 runs to 13 residues. With 11 bases removed from V and 3 bases from J, the gap between germline ends came to 16 bases. Germline CDR1 and CDR2: LNHDA and SQIVND (reference sequence). CDR3 residues: CAASEARDYGYTF. Here the CDR3 DNA reads TGTGCCGCCAGCGAGGCTAGGGACTATGGCTACACCTTC.

The chain is built from TRBV6-7 and TRBJ2-7; D remains unclear. TRBV6-7 is filed as an ORF, its function uncertain. The V gene lost 2 bases and the J gene lost 3 bases, with 8 bases spanning the gap. The CDR3 consists of 13 residues. The CDR3 DNA sequence: TGTGCCAGCAGTTACCAGGTATACTACGAGCAGTACTTC. Its translation is CASSYQVYYEQYF.

This chain's CDR3 is CASSFLGVGLYYGYTF. CDR3 nucleotides: TGTGCCAGTAGTTTTCTGGGGGTGGGGTTGTACTATGGCTACACCTTC. The chain uses TRBV19 and TRBJ1-2; D possibly corresponds to TRBD1 (5 bases). This CDR3 comprises 16 residues. Trimming took 5 bases from V and 3 from J, leaving 19 bases between them. Germline loops: CDR1 LNHDA, CDR2 SQIVND (reference sequence).

The chain employs TRBV7-7 and TRBJ2-7; 7 positions match TRBD1. Germline values: CDR1 SSHAT, CDR2 FNYEAQ (reference sequence). The CDR3 covers 15 residues. V trimming: 1 base; J trimming: 3 bases; junction bases outside the gene matches: 6. For the CDR3, the DNA is TGTGCCAGCAGCTTAGAGGGACAGACGAACTACGAGCAGTACGTC. Residues: CASSLEGQTNYEQYV.

This clone was observed a handful of times. This chain uses TRBV15 with TRBJ1-4; no reliable D call. Per germline, CDR1 LNHNV and CDR2 YYDKDF (reference sequence). This CDR3 spans 15 amino acids. V was clipped by 1 base and J by 8 bases, with 14 bases between them. The CDR3 protein is CATSRVSLEEEKLFF. CDR3 sequence (DNA): TGTGCCACCAGCAGAGTGAGCCTGGAGGAGGAAAAACTGTTTTTT. The full variable domain, with the rest looked up from reference TRBV15 and TRBJ1-4, is DAMVIQNPRYQVTQFGKPVTLSCSQTLNHNVMYWYQQKSSQAPKLLFHYYDKDFNNEADTPDNFQSRRPNTSFCFLDIRSPGLGDTAMYLCATSRVSLEEEKLFFGSGTQLSVL.

This clone was seen more than once but under ten times. The chain combines TRBV11-3 with TRBJ1-3; 7 positions match TRBD1. With 5 bases clipped from V and 5 bases from J, the junction kept 12 bases outside the gene matches. CDR3 length: 16 amino acids. The germline gives CDR1 SGHNT, CDR2 YENEEA. CDR3 protein: CASSQSPWDSRNTIYF. CDR3 in DNA: TGTGCCAGCAGCCAGTCCCCGTGGGACAGCCGAAACACCATATATTTT.